The 5 T cell receptor beta chains in this list originate from one sample, sequenced in a study of tumor and adjacent non-tumor tissue in lung cancer. The library came from three nested PCR rounds adapted from ARM-PCR protocols. MiXCR, applied by TCRdb to the multiplex PCR reads, yields one record per CDR3 protein. The sample lists 75,000 to 100,000 distinct CDR3 sequences; about 66% were seen once. The template was RNA from unsorted bulk tissue. Sequencing was carried out using lung tumor tissue. The receptors shown here come from a man aged 55 to 70 with non-small cell lung cancer.

This clonotype was recorded only once. A junction end diverges from the germline sequence, so it may reflect a read error. V and J are TRBV4-3 and TRBJ1-3; no clear D. This CDR3 is built from 14 residues. The germline V gene encodes CDR1 LGHNA and CDR2 YSLEER. The CDR3 spells CASSRGLSGNTVYF. The CDR3 DNA follows: TGCGCCAGCAGCCGAGGGTTATCTGGAAACACCGTATATTTT.

As for this clonotype: Given a much more abundant clone one base away, this may be a read error. The chain joins TRBV14 to TRBJ2-7, with TRBD1 identical over 9 bases. V shed 1 base and J 6 bases; nucleotides not matched to a gene: 7. Germline assignment: CDR1 SGHDN and CDR2 FVKESK. The CDR3 sequence is 15 residues long. Written as DNA, the CDR3 is TGTGCCAGCAGCCAAGTGGCTACAGGGGGCGGCGAGCAGTACTTC. This encodes CASSQVATGGGEQYF. Filled out from reference TRBV14 and TRBJ2-7, the complete variable domain reads EAGVTQFPSHSVIEKGQTVTLRCDPISGHDNLYWYRRVMGKEIKFLLHFVKESKQDESGMPNNRFLAERTGGTYSTLKVQPAELEDSGVYFCASSQVATGGGEQYFGPGTRLTVT.

This clonotype was seen a few times. The rearrangement uses TRBV20-1 and TRBJ2-1; 10 bases fit TRBD2. Trimming removed 3 bases from V and 2 bases from J; junction bases left unmatched: 4. The CDR3 has 15 residues. In germline, CDR1 is DFQATT, CDR2 SNEGSKA (reference sequence). CDR3 residues: CSARESGRAYNEQFF. The DNA of the CDR3 is TGCAGTGCTAGGGAAAGCGGGAGGGCCTACAATGAGCAGTTCTTC.

With respect to this clonotype: Here the CDR3 omits its conserved ending phenylalanine or tryptophan, so a read error is the likely source. The chain couples TRBV11-2 to TRBJ2-7; 7 bases agree with TRBD2. The germline CDR1 and CDR2 sequences are SGHAT and FQNNGV. There are 12 residues in the CDR3. DNA of the CDR3: TGTGTCAGCGGGGCGCTCTCCTACGAGCAGTACTCC. Its protein product is CVSGALSYEQYS.

The sample holds many counts of this clonotype. The rearrangement links TRBV20-1 to TRBJ2-3; a possible D gene is TRBD2 (5 bases). The V end lost 3 bases, the J end lost 1 base, and 5 bases lay between the germline ends. Germline values: CDR1 DFQATT, CDR2 SNEGSKA (reference sequence). The CDR3 covers 12 residues. This chain's CDR3 is CSARRGTDTQYF. In DNA, the CDR3 is TGCAGTGCTAGGAGGGGCACAGATACGCAGTATTTT.